Following are 27 T cell receptor beta chains from one sample sequenced in a study of patients and donors after allogeneic stem cell transplantation. TCRdb ran MiXCR on the RT-PCR reads and lists one entry per CDR3 protein. The sample shows roughly 940,000 distinct CDR3 sequences, roughly 18% of them seen only once. The sample consisted of blood, either unsorted or a sorted T cell fraction (not recorded which). These receptors came from a human donor who was either an allogeneic HSCT recipient or a stem cell or donor lymphocyte infusion donor (not recorded which). It is not recorded whose cells these are; they may come from a transplant donor.

This clonotype was observed a handful of times. The J gene is TRBJ1-5, the V gene TRBV4-3; possibly TRBD1 for D (5 bases). CDR3 length equals 16 residues. Trimming pared 1 base from V and 2 bases from J, leaving 12 bases between. Per germline, CDR1 LGHNA and CDR2 YSLEER. The CDR3 spells CASSQVLGVGNQPQHF. CDR3 in DNA: TGCGCCAGCAGCCAAGTATTGGGGGTCGGCAATCAGCCCCAGCATTTT.

This clonotype was seen a few times. This chain connects TRBV15 to TRBJ2-3; perhaps D is TRBD1 or TRBD2 (6 bases each). Germline V CDR1 and CDR2: LNHNV, YYDKDF (reference sequence). CDR3 length equals 14 residues. V lost 5 bases to trimming and J lost 6 bases, with 15 bases between them. In nucleotides, the CDR3 is TGTGCCACCAGCGAGAGGGGGGCGGGGGATACGCAGTATTTT. It translates to CATSERGAGDTQYF.

The chain uses TRBV20-1 and TRBJ2-7, with 9 bases fitting TRBD2. V shed 4 bases and J 3 bases; nucleotides not matched to a gene: 7. CDR3 length: 14 amino acids. CDR1 and CDR2 from the germline V gene are DFQATT and SNEGSKA (reference sequence). DNA for the CDR3: TGCAGTGCTACTCGGCGGGGGGGGATCTACGAGCAGTACTTC. Translation gives CSATRRGGIYEQYF.

The chain carries TRBV9 and TRBJ2-7; TRBD2 agrees at 8 bases. J gave up 5 bases and V 1 base, and 14 bases lay outside the gene matches. Germline V gives CDR1 SGDLS, CDR2 YYNGEE. This CDR3 has 17 amino acids. CDR3 DNA: TGTGCCAGCAGCGTATACCCCCAGGTAGCGGGAATCCACGAGCAGTACTTC. Encoded protein: CASSVYPQVAGIHEQYF.

This clonotype appeared many times. V usage is TRBV28 and J usage is TRBJ1-2; D remains unclear. The germline CDR1 and CDR2 sequences are MDHEN and SYDVKM. Trimming cost V 7 bases and J 8 bases, with 11 bases left between them. This CDR3 region has 11 residues. In nucleotides, the CDR3 is TGTGCCAGCAATCCTGGGTGGGGCTACACCTTC. The encoded protein is CASNPGWGYTF.

V and J are TRBV6-5 and TRBJ1-1; possibly TRBD1 for D (6 bases). The CDR3 extends over 16 amino acids. Deletions cut 0 bases from V and 1 base from J, with 12 bases between. Per germline, CDR1 MNHEY and CDR2 SVGAGI. The CDR3 region has the DNA TGTGCCAGCAGTTACTCGATGGCAGGGGCGAACACTGAAGCTTTCTTT. Translated: CASSYSMAGANTEAFF.

The gene calls are TRBV12-3 or TRBV12-4 and TRBJ2-2; D is unresolved. Trimming cost V 3 bases and J 6 bases, with 8 bases left between them. This CDR3 has 13 residues. This chain's CDR3 is CASSLGFAGELFF. As DNA, the CDR3 is TGTGCCAGCAGTTTGGGTTTTGCCGGGGAGCTGTTTTTT.

This clonotype has more than one count but fewer than ten. V and J are TRBV12-3 or TRBV12-4 and TRBJ2-6; TRBD1 matches at 8 bases. The V and J ends lost 6 bases and 4 bases, in that order; junction bases with no gene match: 11. The CDR3 extends over 17 amino acids. The CDR3 DNA sequence: TGTGCCAGCAGCCTTGGACAGGGAAAGTACGGGGCCAACGTCCTGACTTTC. It yields the protein CASSLGQGKYGANVLTF.

This clonotype was picked up a small number of times. The chain is built from TRBV27 and TRBJ2-2; a weak D match, TRBD1 (6 bases). Per the germline V gene, CDR1 is MNHEY and CDR2 is SMNVEV (reference sequence). V dropped 5 bases and J dropped 7 bases, with 8 bases sitting between them. This CDR3 has 12 amino acids. DNA for the CDR3: TGTGCCAGCAGTACCAGGGGCGGGGAGCTGTTTTTT. Translation gives CASSTRGGELFF.

The genes are TRBV5-1 and TRBJ2-3, with TRBD1 identical over 7 bases. The CDR3 has 15 amino acids. The V gene's germline CDR1 is SGHRS and CDR2 YFSETQ. V was pared by 0 bases and J by 5 bases, with 6 bases of the junction left unmatched. The CDR3 reads CASSLEARTGDTQYF. DNA of the CDR3: TGCGCCAGCAGCTTGGAGGCCAGGACAGGAGATACGCAGTATTTT. Together with reference TRBV5-1 and TRBJ2-3, the CDR3 gives the full variable domain: KAGVTQTPRYLIKTRGQQVTLSCSPISGHRSVSWYQQTPGQGLQFLFEYFSETQRNKGNFPGRFSGRQFSNSRSEMNVSTLELGDSALYLCASSLEARTGDTQYFGPGTRLTVL.

This clonotype was seen repeatedly, ten times or more. The gene calls are TRBV4-2 and TRBJ2-7; unclear D gene. Trimming shortened V by 3 bases and J by 0 bases, and 15 bases separated the two germline ends. The germline V gene has CDR1 LGHNA and CDR2 YNFKEQ. This CDR3 comprises 16 residues. The chain's CDR3 is CASSQASRVSSYEQYF. For the CDR3, the DNA is TGTGCCAGCAGCCAGGCCTCAAGGGTCAGCTCCTACGAGCAGTACTTC.

This clonotype was counted ten times or more. The V and J genes are TRBV12-3 or TRBV12-4 and TRBJ2-3, with TRBD1 matching 7 bases. Trimming took 4 bases from V and 2 from J; bases not matched to a gene: 12. The length of the CDR3 is 17 residues. CDR3 nucleotide sequence: TGTGCCAGCAGTTCCCACCTAGGGGGACAGCTCACAGATACGCAGTATTTT. Its protein is CASSSHLGGQLTDTQYF.

This chain connects TRBV5-1 to TRBJ2-3; D is perhaps TRBD2 (7 bases). The CDR3 contains 16 residues. V dropped 0 bases and J dropped 2 bases, with 13 bases sitting between them. In germline, CDR1 is SGHRS, CDR2 YFSETQ. The DNA for the CDR3 is TGCGCCAGCAGCTTGGCCGCGGGGGCCCTCACAGATACGCAGTATTTT. Protein: CASSLAAGALTDTQYF.

This clonotype turned up a few times. The chain links TRBV5-1 to TRBJ2-1; 7 positions agree with TRBD2. Germline V gene sequence: CDR1 SGHRS, CDR2 YFSETQ. V lost 4 bases, J lost 3 bases, and 4 bases stayed unmatched. The CDR3 length is 14 residues. The CDR3 here is CASSGGSGYNEQFF. The CDR3 DNA is TGCGCCAGCAGCGGCGGGAGCGGCTACAATGAGCAGTTCTTC.

The gene calls are TRBV4-3 and TRBJ1-2; maybe TRBD1 (6 bases). The V gene's germline CDR1 is LGHNA and CDR2 YSLEER. The CDR3 runs to 18 residues. Trimming shortened V by 1 base and J by 4 bases, and 22 bases separated the two germline ends. CDR3 amino acids: CASSQVDSWGAQAYGYTF. CDR3 coding DNA: TGCGCCAGCAGCCAAGTGGACAGTTGGGGGGCGCAGGCCTATGGCTACACCTTC.

As regards this clonotype: A read error may account for a junction end that differs from germline. The CDR3 sequence is CASSLGLAGERGRTDTQYF. For the CDR3, the DNA is TGTGCCAGCAGCTTAGGACTAGCGGGAGAGAGGGGGAGGACAGATACGCAGTATTTT. V is TRBV12-3 or TRBV12-4 and J is TRBJ2-3; 13 bases align to TRBD2. This CDR3 spans 19 amino acids.

This clonotype came up a few times. The chain carries TRBV5-1 and TRBJ2-3, with D possibly being TRBD2 (6 bases). The germline gives CDR1 SGHRS, CDR2 YFSETQ. The V end was cut by 0 bases, the J end by 2 bases, with 10 bases between. The CDR3 runs 15 residues. The CDR3 loop reads CASSLGTTYTDTQYF. Here the CDR3 DNA reads TGCGCCAGCAGCTTGGGGACTACATACACAGATACGCAGTATTTT.

This clonotype was counted between two and nine times. The V call is TRBV27, the J call TRBJ2-3; D is unresolved. The germline CDR1 and CDR2 sequences are MNHEY and SMNVEV (reference sequence). Trimming removed 0 bases at V and 4 bases at J, with 5 bases between. CDR3 length: 13 residues. The CDR3 loop reads CASSLSPADTQYF. The CDR3 nucleotides are TGTGCCAGCAGTTTATCCCCAGCAGATACGCAGTATTTT.

V usage is TRBV6-5 and J usage is TRBJ1-6; 7 nucleotides agree with TRBD1. The CDR3 is made up of 18 amino acids. The V gene's germline CDR1 is MNHEY and CDR2 SVGAGI. Trimming took 0 bases from V and 0 from J; bases not matched to a gene: 5. CDR3 sequence (DNA): TGTGCCAGCAGTTACTCGATACAGGGGAGCTCCTATAATTCACCCCTCCACTTT. It specifies CASSYSIQGSSYNSPLHF.

This clonotype was found once. The chain joins TRBV4-3 to TRBJ2-1; the D gene is possibly TRBD1 (6 bases). CDR1 and CDR2 from the germline V gene are LGHNA and YSLEER. V gave up 4 bases and J gave up 1 base, with 14 bases separating them. The CDR3 loop spans 16 amino acids. As DNA, the CDR3 is TGCGCCAGCAGCCGCTTGGGAAGGGGGTCCTACAATGAGCAGTTCTTC. It specifies CASSRLGRGSYNEQFF.

The chain links TRBV12-3 or TRBV12-4 to TRBJ2-1; no reliable D call. CDR3 length: 12 amino acids. V was trimmed by 9 bases and J by 8 bases, leaving 14 bases between them. In DNA, the CDR3 is TGTGCCAGTTCAATTCTAGGCTATGAGCAGTTCTTC. Encoded protein: CASSILGYEQFF.

This clonotype was seen a handful of times. The chain is built from TRBV27 and TRBJ1-1; TRBD1 might be the D (5 bases). CDR1 and CDR2 from the germline V gene are MNHEY and SMNVEV (reference sequence). CDR3 length: 13 amino acids. The germline V and J ends were trimmed by 4 bases and 4 bases, with 10 bases remaining between them. CDR3: CASSWVGGTEAFF. As DNA, the CDR3 is TGTGCCAGCAGTTGGGTGGGGGGCACTGAAGCTTTCTTT.

In this sample, this clonotype turned up a few times. The rearrangement uses TRBV9 and TRBJ2-3; TRBD2 matches 15 bases. V trimming: 0 bases; J trimming: 1 base; junction bases outside the gene matches: 15. The CDR3 loop spans 22 amino acids. Germline CDR1 and CDR2: SGDLS and YYNGEE. CDR3 nucleotides: TGTGCCAGCAGCGTAGCTCCTTCTAAAGGGACTAGCGGGGGGACACGCACAGATACGCAGTATTTT. It is translated as CASSVAPSKGTSGGTRTDTQYF. Based on the CDR3 plus reference TRBV9 and TRBJ2-3, the full variable domain is DSGVTQTPKHLITATGQRVTLRCSPRSGDLSVYWYQQSLDQGLQFLIQYYNGEERAKGNILERFSAQQFPDLHSELNLSSLELGDSALYFCASSVAPSKGTSGGTRTDTQYFGPGTRLTVL.

There are many counts of this clonotype. The chain combines TRBV6-5 with TRBJ1-1, with D possibly matching TRBD1 (5 bases). The V and J ends lost 0 bases and 1 base respectively, with 9 bases between them. Germline loops: CDR1 MNHEY, CDR2 SVGAGI. The CDR3 has 15 residues. The CDR3 sequence is CASSYSRRGNTEAFF. For the CDR3, the DNA is TGTGCCAGCAGTTACTCGAGGAGGGGGAACACTGAAGCTTTCTTT.

The chain links TRBV18 to TRBJ1-1; D uncertain. Trimming left V 3 bases short and J 3 bases short, with 8 bases between. Germline-derived CDR1 and CDR2 are KGHSH and LQKENI. This CDR3 spans 13 amino acids. CDR3 coding DNA: TGTGCCAGCTCACCCTCCCAGGACACTGAAGCTTTCTTT. As protein: CASSPSQDTEAFF.

This clonotype was counted ten times or more. This chain joins TRBV29-1 and TRBJ2-1; 8 nucleotides line up with TRBD2. The germline V gene encodes CDR1 SQVTM and CDR2 ANQGSEA. The CDR3 runs to 15 residues. V was clipped by 0 bases and J by 10 bases; unmatched bases: 11. Written as DNA, the CDR3 is TGCAGCGTTGAAGACAGACTAGCGACGTACAGGGAGCAGTTCTTC. Protein: CSVEDRLATYREQFF.

This clonotype was seen at least ten times. The chain uses TRBV29-1 and TRBJ1-1, with D hard to call. The CDR3 extends over 12 amino acids. Germline CDR1 is SQVTM and CDR2 is ANQGSEA. With 5 bases removed from V and 1 base from J, the gap between germline ends came to 8 bases. The CDR3 region has the DNA TGCAGCGTTCGGCAGAGGAACACTGAAGCTTTCTTT. It translates to CSVRQRNTEAFF.